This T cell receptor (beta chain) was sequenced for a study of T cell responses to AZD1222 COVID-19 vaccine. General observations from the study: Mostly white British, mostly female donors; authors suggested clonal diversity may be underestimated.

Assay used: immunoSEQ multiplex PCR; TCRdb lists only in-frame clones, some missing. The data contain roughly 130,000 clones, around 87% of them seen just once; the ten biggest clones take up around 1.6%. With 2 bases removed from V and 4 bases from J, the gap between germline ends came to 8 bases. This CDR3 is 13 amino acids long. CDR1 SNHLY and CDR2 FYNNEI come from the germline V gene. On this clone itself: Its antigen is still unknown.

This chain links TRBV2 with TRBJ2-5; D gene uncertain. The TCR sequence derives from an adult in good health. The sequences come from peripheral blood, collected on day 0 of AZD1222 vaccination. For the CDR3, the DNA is TGTGCCAGCAGTGAATACCCGTCAGAGACCCAGTACTTC. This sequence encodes CASSEYPSETQYF.